This passage covers 32 T cell receptor beta chains from one sample sequenced in a study of metastatic and nonmetastatic thyroid tumors. TCRdb called clones again from the PCR reads with MiXCR. The data contain roughly 59,000 clones, 16% of them singletons. Each patient went into thyroid surgery without having received any treatment. Input material: blood. The receptors were gathered from a male donor with papillary thyroid cancer or a benign thyroid nodule (not recorded which). Some clones in this sample may be carry-over from other donors' samples.

The gene calls are TRBV5-6 and TRBJ1-2; no clear D gene. This CDR3 spans 18 amino acids. Trimming took 0 bases from V and 2 from J, leaving 20 bases between them. CDR1 and CDR2 (germline): SGHDT, YYEEEE. The CDR3 DNA reads as TGTGCCAGCAGCTTGGCTACGATCTATGGGTACGGCAACTATGGCTACACCTTC. Protein sequence: CASSLATIYGYGNYGYTF.

This clone appeared many times. The chain recombines TRBV16 with TRBJ2-7; no firm D call. CDR3 length: 16 residues. Per germline, CDR1 KGHSY and CDR2 FQNENV. Trimming cost V 0 bases and J 9 bases, with 21 bases left between them. Written as DNA, the CDR3 is TGTGCCAGCAGCCAATCGGCAATAGGTAAATCCTCCGCGCAGTACGTC. Its translation is CASSQSAIGKSSAQYV.

This clone was seen a handful of times. The chain couples TRBV6-1 to TRBJ1-6, with D possibly TRBD1 on 5 matching bases. The CDR3 length is 17 residues. Trimming removed 1 base from V and 7 bases from J, with 17 bases in between. The germline V gene encodes CDR1 MNHNS and CDR2 SASEGT. CDR3 DNA: TGTGCCAGCAGTGAAGTTCTATCCAGGGTGGCCAATTCACCCCTCCACTTT. Residues: CASSEVLSRVANSPLHF.

This clone was recorded at least ten times. The rearrangement uses TRBV11-2 and TRBJ1-2, with 9 bases aligning to TRBD1. Germline CDR1 SGHAT, CDR2 FQNNGV. The J segment lost 8 bases and the V segment lost 0 bases, leaving 7 bases of the junction unmatched. This CDR3 spans 15 amino acids. The DNA of the CDR3 is TGTGCCAGCAGCTTAGAGGGGGGGACAGGGACGGGCTACACCTTC. Amino acid sequence: CASSLEGGTGTGYTF.

This clone was observed at least ten times. The chain carries TRBV20-1 and TRBJ2-7; 9 bases match TRBD1. The CDR3 is 15 amino acids. Germline CDR1 DFQATT, CDR2 SNEGSKA (reference sequence). The J segment lost 4 bases and the V segment lost 0 bases, leaving 7 bases of the junction unmatched. The CDR3 sequence is CSARDQQGALYEQYF. DNA of the CDR3: TGCAGTGCTAGAGATCAACAGGGGGCGCTGTACGAGCAGTACTTC.

This clone was counted ten times or more. The chain recombines TRBV5-1 with TRBJ2-5, with 10 bases fitting TRBD1. This CDR3 has 16 residues. Germline CDR1 reads SGHRS; CDR2 reads YFSETQ. Germline trimming cut 3 bases from V and 5 bases from J; bases unmatched to any gene: 10. CDR3 region: CASSSGQGGLVETQYF. DNA of the CDR3: TGCGCCAGCAGCTCCGGACAGGGGGGGTTAGTGGAGACCCAGTACTTC.

In this sample, this clone turned up many times. The chain joins TRBV11-2 to TRBJ2-2; D gene ambiguous. This CDR3 region has 12 residues. CDR1 is SGHAT, CDR2 FQNNGV, per germline. The V and J ends lost 3 bases and 6 bases respectively, with 5 bases between them. CDR3 nucleotides: TGTGCCAGCAGCTTGTCCGCCGGGGAGCTGTTTTTT. Translated: CASSLSAGELFF.

This clone has a count of ten or more. The chain has TRBV19 and TRBJ2-7, with 9 bases that match TRBD1. This CDR3 has 16 residues. The germline V gene has CDR1 LNHDA and CDR2 SQIVND (reference sequence). V lost 7 bases and J lost 2; bases outside the gene matches: 12. CDR3 in amino acids: CASITPGTGRPYEQYF. CDR3 sequence (DNA): TGTGCCAGTATCACCCCCGGGACAGGGCGCCCCTACGAGCAGTACTTC.

This clone was recorded many times. The rearrangement uses TRBV7-8 and TRBJ1-4; D possibly corresponds to TRBD1 (5 bases). This CDR3 has 17 residues. V was clipped by 5 bases and J by 0 bases, with 16 bases between them. Germline-derived CDR1 and CDR2 are SGHVS and FQNEAQ. The CDR3 region is CASSPVRVSATNEKLFF. The CDR3 bases are TGTGCCAGCAGCCCAGTCAGGGTTTCGGCAACTAATGAAAAACTGTTTTTT.

The sample holds many counts of this clone. In the same sample, other DNA sequences code for this CDR3. The V and J genes are TRBV4-3 and TRBJ2-5; 9 bases fit TRBD2. V shed 4 bases, J shed 4 bases, and the junction held 1 base outside the gene matches. CDR1 is LGHNA and CDR2 is YSLEER in the germline V gene. CDR3 size: 13 residues. The DNA for the CDR3 is TGCGCCAGCAGCCGGGGACTAGCAGAGACCCAGTACTTC. Its translation: CASSRGLAETQYF.

The V call is TRBV30, the J call TRBJ1-6; D is undetermined. Germline values: CDR1 GTSNPN, CDR2 SVGIG (reference sequence). The CDR3 is 15 residues long. V was cut by 0 bases and J by 8 bases, with 14 bases left in between. CDR3 sequence: CAWSVYQERDSPLHF. DNA for the CDR3: TGTGCCTGGAGTGTATATCAGGAGAGGGATTCACCCCTCCACTTT.

This clone occurred many times. The rearrangement uses TRBV5-5 and TRBJ2-4; D unresolved. This CDR3 contains 14 residues. Germline lookup yields CDR1 SGHKS and CDR2 YYEKEE (reference sequence). Deletions cut 0 bases from V and 6 bases from J, with 10 bases between. This CDR3 reads CASSLGQLRNIQYF. The CDR3 region has the DNA TGTGCCAGCAGCTTGGGTCAGTTGCGAAACATTCAGTACTTC.

This clone was counted at least ten times. The chain carries TRBV5-1 and TRBJ1-3; D gene uncertain. The CDR3 runs 14 residues. Trimming shortened V by 4 bases and J by 2 bases, and 10 bases separated the two germline ends. The germline V gene has CDR1 SGHRS and CDR2 YFSETQ. CDR3 sequence: CASSPLGPGNTIYF. The CDR3 nucleotides read TGCGCCAGCAGCCCCCTGGGCCCTGGAAACACCATATATTTT.

This clone was detected many times. This chain connects TRBV4-3 to TRBJ2-7; tentatively, D is TRBD2 (6 bases). Germline CDR1 reads LGHNA; CDR2 reads YSLEER. The CDR3 runs to 14 residues. V lost 3 bases and J lost 3, with 12 bases in between. Here the CDR3 reads CASSQFSGGYEQYF. CDR3 coding DNA: TGCGCCAGCAGCCAGTTCTCCGGGGGCTACGAGCAGTACTTC.

In its sample, this clone was seen many times. The V call is TRBV12-3 or TRBV12-4, the J call TRBJ2-3, with a possible D match to TRBD1 (5 bases). The ends were cut back, 5 bases at V and 0 bases at J, with 12 bases in the middle. This CDR3 is 15 amino acids long. As DNA, the CDR3 is TGTGCCAGCAGTCTGGGGCGATATAGCACAGATACGCAGTATTTT. Protein: CASSLGRYSTDTQYF.

This clone appeared once. One base away lies a much larger clone, so this may be a sequencing read error. The DNA for the CDR3 is TGCGCCAGCAGGTTCGGACTAGCGGGCTGCACAGATACGCAGTATTTT. Protein product: CASRFGLAGCTDTQYF. This chain uses TRBV5-1 with TRBJ2-3; TRBD2 agrees at 11 bases. The CDR3 spans 16 residues. CDR1 is SGHRS and CDR2 is YFSETQ in the germline V gene. V was clipped by 5 bases and J by 1 base; unmatched bases: 6.

This clone came up a few times. A much bigger clone sits one base away, suggesting this may be a read error. The V and J genes are TRBV4-1 and TRBJ1-1, with D perhaps TRBD1 (5 bases). In germline, CDR1 is MGHRA, CDR2 YSYEKL. V lost 6 bases and J lost 3, with 14 bases in between. The CDR3 has 14 residues. CDR3 protein: CASSNRVGDTEAFF. In nucleotides, the CDR3 is TGCGCCAGCAGTAACCGCGTGGGGGACACTGAAGCTTTCTTT.

The sample holds many counts of this clone. This chain joins TRBV19 and TRBJ1-3, with D possibly matching TRBD1 (6 bases). The CDR3 extends over 20 amino acids. Trimming took 3 bases from V and 0 from J, leaving 24 bases between them. CDR1 LNHDA and CDR2 SQIVND come from the germline V gene (reference sequence). The CDR3 sequence: CASSIRPTSAADSSGNTIYF. The CDR3 region has the DNA TGTGCCAGTAGTATTCGGCCGACCTCCGCGGCGGACAGCTCTGGAAACACCATATATTTT.

In this sample, this clone turned up a few times. Without the conserved terminal phenylalanine or tryptophan, this CDR3 likely stems from a read error. The rearrangement links TRBV12-3 or TRBV12-4 to TRBJ2-7; TRBD1 aligns across 8 bases. The CDR3 runs to 14 residues. The CDR3 DNA is TGTACCAGCAGCCTGACAGGGGAATTGTACGAGCAGTACCTC. Translated: CTSSLTGELYEQYL.

Ten or more counts support this clone. The chain employs TRBV11-2 and TRBJ1-5, with 8 bases identical to TRBD1. J was trimmed by 5 bases and V by 5 bases; bases with no gene match: 8. Germline V gives CDR1 SGHAT, CDR2 FQNNGV. The CDR3 is made up of 15 amino acids. The CDR3 reads CASSPGTGRHQPQHF. CDR3 sequence (DNA): TGTGCCAGCAGCCCGGGGACAGGAAGGCATCAGCCCCAGCATTTT.

This clone has a count of ten or more. The chain carries TRBV7-9 and TRBJ2-7; D call uncertain. The CDR3 spans 15 residues. CDR1 and CDR2 (germline): SEHNR, FQNEAQ (reference sequence). Deletions cut 1 base from V and 1 base from J, with 11 bases between. The CDR3 region is CASSLVGRNSYEQYF. The CDR3 region has the DNA TGTGCCAGCAGCTTAGTAGGCCGGAATTCCTACGAGCAGTACTTC.

This clone was counted ten times or more. The rearrangement links TRBV15 to TRBJ2-1; D perhaps matches TRBD2 (5 bases). CDR1 and CDR2 from the germline V gene are LNHNV and YYDKDF (reference sequence). V lost 0 bases and J 8 bases, leaving 20 bases between the germline ends. The CDR3 is 17 amino acids. The CDR3 coding sequence is TGTGCCACCAGCAGAGATCAGGTTAGCGCATTACTCGATGAGCAGTTCTTC. It encodes CATSRDQVSALLDEQFF.

In the case of this clone: Germline is not matched at one junction end, which may reflect a read error. The chain employs TRBV7-9 and TRBJ2-4, with D maybe TRBD2 (6 bases). The CDR3 is 14 residues long. CDR1 and CDR2 from the germline V gene are SEHNR and FQNEAQ (reference sequence). The CDR3 is CANSIAGGANIKYF. The CDR3 DNA reads as TGTGCCAACAGCATCGCCGGAGGGGCAAACATTAAGTACTTC.

This clone turned up a few times. One base away lies a much larger clone, so this may be a sequencing read error. This CDR3 is also generated by other DNA sequences in the sample. The V gene is TRBV11-1, the J gene TRBJ2-5; the match to TRBD1 covers 8 bases. The germline CDR1 and CDR2 sequences are SGHAT and FQDESV (reference sequence). CDR3 size: 19 residues. The CDR3 DNA reads TGTGCCAGCAGCCCCAATCGACAGGGGTCCCAAAGGCCCCAAGAGACTCAGTACTTC. Its translation: CASSPNRQGSQRPQETQYF.

CDR3 protein: CASSSPLAGYQETQYF. Written as DNA, the CDR3 is TGTGCCAGCAGCTCCCCCTTAGCTGGATACCAAGAGACCCAGTACTTC. The gene calls are TRBV9 and TRBJ2-5; D remains unclear. Germline CDR1 SGDLS, CDR2 YYNGEE. The CDR3 runs to 16 residues. With 4 bases removed from V and 0 bases from J, the gap between germline ends came to 16 bases.

This clone was seen repeatedly, ten times or more. V and J are TRBV12-3 or TRBV12-4 and TRBJ2-4, with unresolved D. V gave up 5 bases and J gave up 6 bases, with 17 bases separating them. The CDR3 is 15 residues long. CDR3 loop: CASSRPPTMGNIQYF. The CDR3, as DNA: TGTGCCAGCAGTCGTCCCCCGACCATGGGAAACATTCAGTACTTC.

This clone appeared many times. The J gene is TRBJ2-7, the V gene TRBV28, with TRBD1 identical over 8 bases. Germline V CDR1 and CDR2: MDHEN, SYDVKM. V lost 5 bases to trimming and J lost 7 bases; unmatched junction nucleotides: 16. The CDR3 is made up of 16 amino acids. The CDR3 DNA reads as TGTGCCAGCAGTGGACAGGGTGGGTTGTGTACGTGGGAGCAGTACTTC. Encoded protein: CASSGQGGLCTWEQYF.

This clone was counted ten times or more. The chain joins TRBV18 to TRBJ1-6; 7 bases agree with TRBD1. The germline CDR1 and CDR2 sequences are KGHSH and LQKENI. The CDR3 length is 15 residues. Germline trimming cut 2 bases from V and 7 bases from J; bases unmatched to any gene: 5. CDR3 region: CASSPGTGENSPLHF. CDR3 DNA sequence: TGTGCCAGCTCACCAGGCACAGGGGAAAATTCACCCCTCCACTTT. Filled out from reference TRBV18 and TRBJ1-6, the complete variable domain reads NAGVMQNPRHLVRRRGQEARLRCSPMKGHSHVYWYRQLPEEGLKFMVYLQKENIIDESGMPKERFSAEFPKEGPSILRIQQVVRGDSAAYFCASSPGTGENSPLHFGNGTRLTVT.

This clone was observed a few times. The V call is TRBV6-1, the J call TRBJ2-3; 7 bases align to TRBD1. After removal of 4 bases from V and 2 bases from J, the junction contained 3 bases not matched to a gene. The CDR3 is made up of 14 amino acids. Germline V gene sequence: CDR1 MNHNS, CDR2 SASEGT. The CDR3 protein is CASSVGGTTDTQYF. The CDR3 nucleotides read TGTGCCAGCAGTGTAGGGGGCACCACAGATACGCAGTATTTT.

About this clone: A much larger clonotype is one base distant, so this may be a read error. This chain joins TRBV18 and TRBJ1-2, with 8 bases aligning to TRBD1. V dropped 3 bases and J dropped 2; count of bases not matched to a gene: 5. Germline values: CDR1 KGHSH, CDR2 LQKENI. The length of the CDR3 is 15 residues. The CDR3 nucleotides are TGTGCCAGCTCACCGGGACAGGTATCCAACTATGGCTACACCTTC. This translates into CASSPGQVSNYGYTF.

In this sample, this clone turned up many times. In DNA form, the CDR3 reads TGTGCCAGCAGTTACACGCGGAGCACAGATACGCAGTATTTT. This translates into CASSYTRSTDTQYF. The chain combines TRBV6-6 with TRBJ2-3; D is uncertain. The ends were cut back, 2 bases at V and 0 bases at J, with 6 bases in the middle. Germline-derived CDR1 and CDR2 are MNHNY and SVGAGI (reference sequence). The CDR3 has 14 residues.

At least ten counts were recorded for this clone. The V and J genes are TRBV28 and TRBJ1-2; D possibly corresponds to TRBD1 (5 bases). Trimming pared 6 bases from V and 5 bases from J, leaving 13 bases between. CDR1 and CDR2 from the germline V gene are MDHEN and SYDVKM. The CDR3 contains 13 residues. In DNA, the CDR3 is TGTGCCAGCAGCCCCGAGACAGTGTATGGCTACACCTTC. This gives the protein CASSPETVYGYTF.